The 11 T cell receptor beta chains listed next were all sequenced from one sample in a study of blood T cell repertoires in COVID-19. Method: immunoSEQ multiplex PCR; TCRdb's copy keeps in-frame clones and lacks some. Of about 250,000 clones listed, 65% to 90% were seen once; the top ten hold roughly 4.6%. Sequenced: peripheral blood. These receptors originate from a man aged 45-60 years with COVID-19, enrolled during active disease.

CDR3 DNA sequence: TGTGCCAGCAGTCCCCCCAGCAGGGGGCTCTACGAGCAGTACTTC. Translation: CASSPPSRGLYEQYF. The chain combines TRBV27 with TRBJ2-7; 8 bases fit TRBD1. J gave up 3 bases and V 5 bases, and 9 bases lay outside the gene matches. This CDR3 spans 15 amino acids. Germline assignment: CDR1 MNHEY and CDR2 SMNVEV (reference sequence).

The chain recombines TRBV5-1 with TRBJ1-4; possibly TRBD1 for D (6 bases). Trimming removed 3 bases from V and 5 bases from J, with 17 bases in between. This CDR3 contains 16 residues. Germline CDR1 SGHRS, CDR2 YFSETQ. The DNA of the CDR3 is TGCGCCAGCAGCTCGACAGGTTGGCCCTCAAATGAAAAACTGTTTTTT. Its translation is CASSSTGWPSNEKLFF.

This sequence joins TRBV2 and TRBJ2-5; D is perhaps TRBD1 (5 bases). Per the germline V gene, CDR1 is SNHLY and CDR2 is FYNNEI. The V end lost 5 bases, the J end lost 5 bases, and 15 bases lay between the germline ends. The CDR3 totals 14 residues. CDR3 sequence: CASSIQGNWETQYF. The CDR3 DNA follows: TGTGCCAGCAGTATCCAGGGTAATTGGGAGACCCAGTACTTC.

The V gene is TRBV7-2, the J gene TRBJ1-1; D gene unclear. The CDR3 is made up of 14 amino acids. The germline V gene encodes CDR1 SGHTA and CDR2 FQGNSA. Trimming left V 7 bases short and J 0 bases short, with 12 bases between. The CDR3 bases are TGTGCCAGCAACATATGGCCCGTGAACACTGAAGCTTTCTTT. It specifies CASNIWPVNTEAFF.

The rearrangement joins TRBV25-1 to TRBJ1-2, with no clear D. CDR1 and CDR2 from the germline V gene are MGHDK and SYGVNS. This CDR3 is built from 15 residues. Trimming left V 0 bases short and J 3 bases short, with 11 bases between. The CDR3 is CASSEYGGTYYGYTF. The DNA of the CDR3 is TGTGCCAGCAGTGAATATGGAGGCACCTACTATGGCTACACCTTC.

The V gene is TRBV4-3, the J gene TRBJ2-7; a possible D gene is TRBD2 (5 bases). Per germline, CDR1 LGHNA and CDR2 YSLEER. V shed 1 base and J shed 2 bases, with 15 bases lying between them. CDR3 size: 16 residues. The CDR3 DNA reads TGCGCCAGCAGCCAAGGTTTAGGGAGATGGGCCTACGAGCAGTACTTC. Its protein is CASSQGLGRWAYEQYF.

This clone was recorded once. This CDR3 reads CASSLAGRQGQHEQYF. CDR3 in DNA: TGTGCCAGCAGCTTAGCCGGGCGACAGGGGCAGCACGAGCAGTACTTC. The chain combines TRBV7-6 with TRBJ2-7; the match to TRBD1 covers 8 bases. The length of the CDR3 is 16 residues. From germline, CDR1 is SGHVS and CDR2 FNYEAQ. V lost 0 bases, J lost 5 bases, and 9 bases stayed unmatched.

This clone appeared once. J is TRBJ2-3 and V is TRBV5-1, with D uncertain. The germline V gene encodes CDR1 SGHRS and CDR2 YFSETQ. This CDR3 has 14 residues. Trimming removed 5 bases from V and 2 bases from J, with 12 bases in between. The CDR3 DNA sequence: TGCGCCAGCAGTGGGTCCCAGGACACAGATACGCAGTATTTT. Its translation is CASSGSQDTDTQYF.

The rearrangement joins TRBV6-5 to TRBJ2-5, with TRBD1 identical over 9 bases. Germline V CDR1 and CDR2: MNHEY, SVGAGI. Germline trimming cut 7 bases from V and 5 bases from J; bases unmatched to any gene: 11. The CDR3 spans 15 residues. CDR3 DNA sequence: TGTGCCAGCACCCCCCTGGGACAGGGTAGGGAGACCCAGTACTTC. Translating gives CASTPLGQGRETQYF.

V gene TRBV2 combines with J gene TRBJ2-2, with D possibly matching TRBD1 (5 bases). The CDR3 covers 13 residues. Germline loops: CDR1 SNHLY, CDR2 FYNNEI. V shed 6 bases and J shed 4 bases, with 9 bases lying between them. The CDR3 DNA sequence: TGTGCCAGCAGCCCTAGGGGCACCGGGGAGCTGTTTTTT. Residues: CASSPRGTGELFF.

This clone was detected only once. This chain links TRBV11-2 with TRBJ2-1; D call uncertain. The V gene lost 1 base and the J gene lost 10 bases, with 5 bases spanning the gap. Looked up from germline, CDR1 is SGHAT and CDR2 is FQNNGV. The CDR3 extends over 11 amino acids. Written as DNA, the CDR3 is TGTGCCAGCAGCTTAGCCGGGGAGCAGTTCTTC. Translating it yields CASSLAGEQFF.